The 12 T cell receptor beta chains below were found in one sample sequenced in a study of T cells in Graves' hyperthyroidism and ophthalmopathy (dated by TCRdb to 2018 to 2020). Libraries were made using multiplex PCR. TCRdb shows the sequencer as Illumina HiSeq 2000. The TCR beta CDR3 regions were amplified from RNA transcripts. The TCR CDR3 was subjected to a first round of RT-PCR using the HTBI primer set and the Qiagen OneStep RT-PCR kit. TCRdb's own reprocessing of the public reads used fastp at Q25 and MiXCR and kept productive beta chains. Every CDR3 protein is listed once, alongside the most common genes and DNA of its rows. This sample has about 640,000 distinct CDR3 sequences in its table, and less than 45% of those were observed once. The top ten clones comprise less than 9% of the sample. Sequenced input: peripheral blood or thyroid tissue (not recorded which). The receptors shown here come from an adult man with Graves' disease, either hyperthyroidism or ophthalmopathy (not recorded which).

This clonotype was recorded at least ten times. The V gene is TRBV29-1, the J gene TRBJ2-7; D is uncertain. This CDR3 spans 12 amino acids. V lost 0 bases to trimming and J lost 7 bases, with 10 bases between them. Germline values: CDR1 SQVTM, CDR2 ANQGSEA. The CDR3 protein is CSVEDLGGEQYF. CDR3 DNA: TGCAGCGTTGAAGATCTGGGTGGGGAGCAGTACTTC.

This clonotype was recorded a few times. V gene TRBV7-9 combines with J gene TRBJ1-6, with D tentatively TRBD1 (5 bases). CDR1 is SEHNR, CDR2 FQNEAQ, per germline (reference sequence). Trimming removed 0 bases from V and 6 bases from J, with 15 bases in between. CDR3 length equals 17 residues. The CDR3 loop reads CASSLAVVGLRNSPLHF. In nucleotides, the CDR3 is TGTGCCAGCAGCTTAGCGGTAGTGGGGCTCCGTAATTCACCCCTCCACTTT.

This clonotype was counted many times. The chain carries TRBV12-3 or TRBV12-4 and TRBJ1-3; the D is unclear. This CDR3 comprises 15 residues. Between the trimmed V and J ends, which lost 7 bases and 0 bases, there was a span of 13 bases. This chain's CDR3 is CASIARLSSGNTIYF. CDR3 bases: TGTGCCAGCATTGCCAGGTTGAGCTCTGGAAACACCATATATTTT.

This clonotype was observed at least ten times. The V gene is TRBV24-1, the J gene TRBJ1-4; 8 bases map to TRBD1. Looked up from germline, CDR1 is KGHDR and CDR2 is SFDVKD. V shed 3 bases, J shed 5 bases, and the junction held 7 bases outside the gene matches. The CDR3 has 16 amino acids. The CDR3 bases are TGTGCCACCAGTGATCCAGGGACAGGACAGAATGAAAAACTGTTTTTT. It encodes CATSDPGTGQNEKLFF.

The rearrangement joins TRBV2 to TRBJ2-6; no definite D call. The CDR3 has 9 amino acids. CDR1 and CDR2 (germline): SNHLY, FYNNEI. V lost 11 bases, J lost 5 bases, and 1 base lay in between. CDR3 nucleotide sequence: TGTGCCCGGGCCAACGTCCTGACTTTC. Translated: CARANVLTF. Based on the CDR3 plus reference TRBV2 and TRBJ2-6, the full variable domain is EPEVTQTPSHQVTQMGQEVILRCVPISNHLYFYWYRQILGQKVEFLVSFYNNEISEKSEIFDDQFSVERPDGSNFTLKIRSTKLEDSAMYFCARANVLTFGAGSRLTVL.

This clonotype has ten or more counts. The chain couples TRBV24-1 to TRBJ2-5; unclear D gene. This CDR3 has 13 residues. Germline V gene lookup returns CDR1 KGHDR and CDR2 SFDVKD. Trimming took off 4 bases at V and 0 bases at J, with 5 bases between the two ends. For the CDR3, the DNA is TGTGCCACCAGTGAACCGTACCAAGAGACCCAGTACTTC. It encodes CATSEPYQETQYF.

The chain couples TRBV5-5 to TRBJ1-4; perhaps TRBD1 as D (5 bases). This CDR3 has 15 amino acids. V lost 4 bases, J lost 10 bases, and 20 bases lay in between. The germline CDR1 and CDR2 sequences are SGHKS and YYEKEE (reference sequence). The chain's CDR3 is CASSAGTGTSGKLFF. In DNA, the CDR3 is TGTGCCAGCAGCGCCGGGACGGGGACTTCAGGAAAACTGTTTTTT.

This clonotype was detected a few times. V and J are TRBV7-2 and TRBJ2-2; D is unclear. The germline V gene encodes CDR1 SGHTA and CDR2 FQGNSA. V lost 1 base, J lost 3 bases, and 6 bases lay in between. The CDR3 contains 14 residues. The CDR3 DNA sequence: TGTGCCAGCAGCTTAGTTCATTACACCGGGGAGCTGTTTTTT. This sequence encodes CASSLVHYTGELFF.

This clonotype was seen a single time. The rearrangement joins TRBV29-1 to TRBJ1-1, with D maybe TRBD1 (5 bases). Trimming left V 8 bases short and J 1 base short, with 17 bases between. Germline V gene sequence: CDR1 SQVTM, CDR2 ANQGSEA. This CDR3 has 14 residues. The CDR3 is CSRGVPGPNTEAFF. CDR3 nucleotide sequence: TGCAGCAGAGGAGTCCCGGGGCCGAACACTGAAGCTTTCTTT.

The CDR3 spells CATSDPGTGGFNQPQHF. CDR3 in DNA: TGTGCCACCAGTGACCCTGGGACAGGGGGTTTCAATCAGCCCCAGCATTTT. The V call is TRBV24-1, the J call TRBJ1-5; TRBD1 matches 11 bases. The CDR3 contains 17 residues. V trimming: 4 bases; J trimming: 3 bases; junction bases outside the gene matches: 7. Germline lookup yields CDR1 KGHDR and CDR2 SFDVKD.

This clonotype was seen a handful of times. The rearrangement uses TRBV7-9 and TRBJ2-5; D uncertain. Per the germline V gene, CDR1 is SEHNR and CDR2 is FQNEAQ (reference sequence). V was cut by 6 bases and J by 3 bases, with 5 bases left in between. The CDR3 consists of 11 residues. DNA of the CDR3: TGTGCCAGCAGATCAAAAGAGACCCAGTACTTC. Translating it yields CASRSKETQYF. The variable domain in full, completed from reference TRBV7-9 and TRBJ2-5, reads DTGVSQNPRHKITKRGQNVTFRCDPISEHNRLYWYRQTLGQGPEFLTYFQNEAQLEKSRLLSDRFSAERPKGSFSTLEIQRTEQGDSAMYLCASRSKETQYFGPGTRLLVL.

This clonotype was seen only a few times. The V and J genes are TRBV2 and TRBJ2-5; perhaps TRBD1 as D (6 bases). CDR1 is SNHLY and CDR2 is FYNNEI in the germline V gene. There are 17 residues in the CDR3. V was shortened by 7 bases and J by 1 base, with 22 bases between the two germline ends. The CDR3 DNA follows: TGTGCCAGCATTCTTAGGCCCATACAGGGTCCCCAAGAGACCCAGTACTTC. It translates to CASILRPIQGPQETQYF.